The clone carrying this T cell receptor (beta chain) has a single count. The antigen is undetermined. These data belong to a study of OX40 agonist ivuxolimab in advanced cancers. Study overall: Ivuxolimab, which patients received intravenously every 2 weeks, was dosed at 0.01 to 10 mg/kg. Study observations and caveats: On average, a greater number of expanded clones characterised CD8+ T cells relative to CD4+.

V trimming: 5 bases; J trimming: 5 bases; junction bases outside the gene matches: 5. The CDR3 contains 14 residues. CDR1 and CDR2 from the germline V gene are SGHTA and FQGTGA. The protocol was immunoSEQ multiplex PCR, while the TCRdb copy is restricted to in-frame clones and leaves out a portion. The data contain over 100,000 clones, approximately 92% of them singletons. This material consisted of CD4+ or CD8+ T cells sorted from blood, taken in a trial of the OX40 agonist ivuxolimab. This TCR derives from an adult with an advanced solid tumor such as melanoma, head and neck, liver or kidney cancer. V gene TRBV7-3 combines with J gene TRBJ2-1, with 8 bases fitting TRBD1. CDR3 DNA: TGTGCCAGCAGCAAAGGACAGGGCCACAATGAGCAGTTCTTC. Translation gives CASSKGQGHNEQFF.